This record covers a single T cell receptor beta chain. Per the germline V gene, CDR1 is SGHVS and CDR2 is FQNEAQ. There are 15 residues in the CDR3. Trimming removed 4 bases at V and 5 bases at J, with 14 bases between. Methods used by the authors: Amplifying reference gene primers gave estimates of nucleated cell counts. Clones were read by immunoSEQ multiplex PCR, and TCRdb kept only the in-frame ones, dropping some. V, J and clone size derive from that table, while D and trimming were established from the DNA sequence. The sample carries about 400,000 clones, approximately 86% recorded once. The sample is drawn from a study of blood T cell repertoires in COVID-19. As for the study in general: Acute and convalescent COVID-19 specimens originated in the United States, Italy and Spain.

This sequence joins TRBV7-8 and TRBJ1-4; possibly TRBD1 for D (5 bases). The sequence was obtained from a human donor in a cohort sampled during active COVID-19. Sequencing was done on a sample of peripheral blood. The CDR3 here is CASSSGGRENEKLFF. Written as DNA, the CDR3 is TGTGCCAGCAGCTCAGGCGGCAGGGAAAATGAAAAACTGTTTTTT.